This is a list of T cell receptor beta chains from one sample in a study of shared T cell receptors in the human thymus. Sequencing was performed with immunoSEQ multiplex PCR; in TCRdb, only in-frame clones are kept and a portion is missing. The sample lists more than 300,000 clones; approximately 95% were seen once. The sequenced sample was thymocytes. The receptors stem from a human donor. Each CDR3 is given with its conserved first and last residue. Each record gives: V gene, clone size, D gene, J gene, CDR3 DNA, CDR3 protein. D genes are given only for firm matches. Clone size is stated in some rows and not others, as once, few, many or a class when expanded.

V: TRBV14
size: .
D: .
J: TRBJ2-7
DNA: TGTGCCAGCAGCCAAGACACCAACCACGCCTACGAGCAGTACTTC
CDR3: CASSQDTNHAYEQYF

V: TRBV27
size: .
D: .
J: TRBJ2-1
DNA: TGTGCCAGCAGTTTTATGAATAGCTCCTACAATGAGCAGTTCTTC
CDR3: CASSFMNSSYNEQFF

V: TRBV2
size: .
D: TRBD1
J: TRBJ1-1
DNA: TGTGCCAGCCGCGTCAGGGGGGACACTGAAGCTTTCTTT
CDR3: CASRVRGDTEAFF

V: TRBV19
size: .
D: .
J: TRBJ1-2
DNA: TGTGCCAGTAGTATGAGTGGGGACCAAGCCTATGGCTACACCTTC
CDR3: CASSMSGDQAYGYTF

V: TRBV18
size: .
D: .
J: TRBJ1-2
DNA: TGTGCCAGCTCACCACCGAGGGGTCACTATGGCTACACCTTC
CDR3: CASSPPRGHYGYTF

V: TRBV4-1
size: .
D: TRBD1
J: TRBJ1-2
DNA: TGCGCCAGCAGCCAAGACGACAGGGCTAACTATGGCTACACCTTC
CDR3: CASSQDDRANYGYTF

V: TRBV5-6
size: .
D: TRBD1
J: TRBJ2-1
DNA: TGTGCCAGCAGCCCCAGGGGGCTCTCCTACAATGAGCAGTTCTTC
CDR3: CASSPRGLSYNEQFF

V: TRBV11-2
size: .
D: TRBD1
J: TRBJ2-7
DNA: TGTGCCAGCAGCCCCATTTGGGGGACAGGGGGAGAGCAGTACTTC
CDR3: CASSPIWGTGGEQYF

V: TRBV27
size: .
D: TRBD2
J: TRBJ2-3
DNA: TGTGCCAGCAGTTTAGGGCTAGCGGGAAAGTCAGATACGCAGTATTTT
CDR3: CASSLGLAGKSDTQYF

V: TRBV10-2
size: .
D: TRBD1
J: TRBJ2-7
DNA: TGCGCCAGCAGAGTCCCGGGACAGGTAGCCTACGAGCAGTACTTC
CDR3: CASRVPGQVAYEQYF

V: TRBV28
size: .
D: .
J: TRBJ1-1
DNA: TGTGCCAGCAGTTTACCCCTAACTCAGGAGAACACTGAAGCTTTCTTT
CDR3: CASSLPLTQENTEAFF

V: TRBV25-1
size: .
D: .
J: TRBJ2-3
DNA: TGTGCCAGCAGTGAATATAGCACAGATACGCAGTATTTT
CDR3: CASSEYSTDTQYF

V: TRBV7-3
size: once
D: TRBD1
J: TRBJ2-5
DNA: TGTGCCAGCAGCTTATCTGGACAGGTGATAGAGACCCAGTACTTC
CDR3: CASSLSGQVIETQYF

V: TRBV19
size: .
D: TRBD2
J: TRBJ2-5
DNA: TGTGCCAGTAGTTATGGGACTAGCGGGAGAGAGACCCAGTACTTC
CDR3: CASSYGTSGRETQYF

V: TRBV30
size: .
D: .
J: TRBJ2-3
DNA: TGTGCCTGGAGTGTAGCTGGGACAGATACGCAGTATTTT
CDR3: CAWSVAGTDTQYF

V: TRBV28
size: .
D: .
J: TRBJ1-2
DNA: TGTGCCAGCAGTCTCAAATGGGGGGCGCAGGGCTACACCTTC
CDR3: CASSLKWGAQGYTF

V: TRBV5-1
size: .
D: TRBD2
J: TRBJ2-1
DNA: TGCGCCAGCAGCTCCAGACTAGCGAGCTCCTACAATGAGCAGTTCTTC
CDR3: CASSSRLASSYNEQFF

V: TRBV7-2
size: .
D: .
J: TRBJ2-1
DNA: TGTGCCAGCAGCTTAAATAAACGGTATTGTGCCAGGGACAATGAGCAGTTCTTC
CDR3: CASSLNKRYCARDNEQFF

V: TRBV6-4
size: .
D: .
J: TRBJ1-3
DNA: TGTGCGACACCTCCGGCCTGGAGCAGGTTCTCTGGAAACACCATATATTTT
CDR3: CATPPAWSRFSGNTIYF

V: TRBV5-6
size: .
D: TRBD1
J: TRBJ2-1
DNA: TGTGCCAGCAGCGATTTACAGGGGGCCCGGGTCGATGAGCAGTTCTTC
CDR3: CASSDLQGARVDEQFF

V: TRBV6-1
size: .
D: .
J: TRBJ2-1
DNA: TGTGCCAGCAGTGATTCCAGGGGCCGCCGTAATGAGCAGTTCTTC
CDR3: CASSDSRGRRNEQFF

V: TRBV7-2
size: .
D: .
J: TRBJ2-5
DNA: TGTGCCAGCAGCTTAGACGGCCAAGAGACCCAGTACTTC
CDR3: CASSLDGQETQYF

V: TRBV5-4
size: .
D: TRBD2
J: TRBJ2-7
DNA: TGTGCCAGCAGCTCTACCCAGCGGGGGGCCTCCTACGAGCAGTACTTC
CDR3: CASSSTQRGASYEQYF

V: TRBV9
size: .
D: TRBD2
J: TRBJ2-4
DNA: TGTGCCAGCAGCGGGACTAGCGGGAGAGCCAAAAACATTCAGTACTTC
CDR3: CASSGTSGRAKNIQYF

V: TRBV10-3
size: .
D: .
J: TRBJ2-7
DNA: TGTGCCATCAGTGAGATTTGGCGGGTAAGGGGCCCAACATACTTC
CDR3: CAISEIWRVRGPTYF

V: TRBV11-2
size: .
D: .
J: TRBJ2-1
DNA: TGTGCCAGCAACCATTGGGCAGACTCCTACAATGAGCAGTTCTTC
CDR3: CASNHWADSYNEQFF

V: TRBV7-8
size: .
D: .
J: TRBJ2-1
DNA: TGTGCCAGCAGCGTTCCCGGGACCGTCTACAATGAGCAGTTCTTC
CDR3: CASSVPGTVYNEQFF

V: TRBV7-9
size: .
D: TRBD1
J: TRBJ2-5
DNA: TGTGCCAGCAGGTGGCTGGGACAGGGTTCTCAAGAGACCCAGTACTTC
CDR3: CASRWLGQGSQETQYF

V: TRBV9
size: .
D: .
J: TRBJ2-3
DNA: TGTGCCAGCAGCCCAGACCTCCCCCAGGGGGTAGGAGCGGGATCCACAGATACGCAGTATTTT
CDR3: CASSPDLPQGVGAGSTDTQYF

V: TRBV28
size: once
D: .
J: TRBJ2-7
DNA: TGTGCCAGCAGTCCTCGGACACCCCACTCCTACGAGCAGTACTTC
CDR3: CASSPRTPHSYEQYF

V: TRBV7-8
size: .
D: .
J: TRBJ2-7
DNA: TGTGCCAGCAGCTTATTGAACTTCGAGCAGTACTTC
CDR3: CASSLLNFEQYF

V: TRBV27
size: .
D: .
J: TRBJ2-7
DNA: TGTGCCAGCAGTTTATCGGGCCGGGGGCCCTCCTACGAGCAGTACTTC
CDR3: CASSLSGRGPSYEQYF

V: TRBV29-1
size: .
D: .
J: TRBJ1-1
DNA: TGCAGCGTTGATAGCCGGGACACCCATGAGACTGAAGCTTTCTTT
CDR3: CSVDSRDTHETEAFF

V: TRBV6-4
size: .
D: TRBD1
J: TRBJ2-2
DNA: TGTGCCAGCAGTGCCAGGGGGCACACCGGGGAGCTGTTTTTT
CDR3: CASSARGHTGELFF

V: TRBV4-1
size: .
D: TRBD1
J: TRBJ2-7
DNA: TGCGCCAGCAGCTCTAAGGACAGGGGGCGGAACGAGCAGTACTTC
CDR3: CASSSKDRGRNEQYF

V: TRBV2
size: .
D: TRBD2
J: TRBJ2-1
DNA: TGTGCCAGCACCGGACTAGAACCTCCCCCCAACAATGAGCAGTTCTTC
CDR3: CASTGLEPPPNNEQFF

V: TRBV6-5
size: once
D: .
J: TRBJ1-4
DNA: TGTGCCAGCAGTTACGGCAGGGGTCCTAATGAAAAACTGTTTTTT
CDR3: CASSYGRGPNEKLFF

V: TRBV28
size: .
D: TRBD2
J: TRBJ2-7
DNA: TGTGCCAGCAGGTATGGACTAGCGGGATCGAGCGAGCAGTACTTC
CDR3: CASRYGLAGSSEQYF

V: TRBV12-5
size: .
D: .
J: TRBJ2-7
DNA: TGTGCTAGTGGTTTGATTCGGGGTAAATCCTACGAGCAGTACTTC
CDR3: CASGLIRGKSYEQYF

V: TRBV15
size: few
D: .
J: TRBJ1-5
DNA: TGTGCCACCAGCAGAGAAGTGCGGGCAGGCGATCAGCCCCAGCATTTT
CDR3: CATSREVRAGDQPQHF

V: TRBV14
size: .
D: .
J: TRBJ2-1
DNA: TGTGCCAGCACCCCCACCGAGCAGGGGAATGAGCAGTTCTTC
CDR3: CASTPTEQGNEQFF

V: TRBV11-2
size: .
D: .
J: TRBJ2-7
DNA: TGTGCCAGCAGCTTATCCAGGGTGCTTCAGCGTGGCTTTTACGAGCAGTACTTC
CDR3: CASSLSRVLQRGFYEQYF

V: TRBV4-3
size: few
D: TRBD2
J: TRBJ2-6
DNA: TGCGCCAGCAGCCAAGATCTAACTAGCGGGACTCCAAGCTCTGGGGCCAACGTCCTGACTTTC
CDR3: CASSQDLTSGTPSSGANVLTF

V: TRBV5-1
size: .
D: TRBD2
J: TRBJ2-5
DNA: TGCGCCAGCAGCTTGGGGATAGCGGGATTCCAAGAGACCCAGTACTTC
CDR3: CASSLGIAGFQETQYF

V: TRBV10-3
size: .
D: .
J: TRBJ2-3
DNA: TGTGCCATCAGTGAGTCGAAGCGCTTGATCACAGATACGCAGTATTTT
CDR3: CAISESKRLITDTQYF

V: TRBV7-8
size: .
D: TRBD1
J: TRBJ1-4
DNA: TGTGCCAGCAGCCTTCGAGGGGGCCCCGATGAAAAACTGTTTTTT
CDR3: CASSLRGGPDEKLFF

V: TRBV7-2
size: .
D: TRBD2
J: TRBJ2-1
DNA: TGTGCCAGCAGCTTATGGACCACTAGCGGGGACAATGAGCAGTTCTTC
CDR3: CASSLWTTSGDNEQFF

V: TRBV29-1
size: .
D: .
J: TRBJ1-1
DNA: TGCAGCGTTGAAGAAAAGGTTTTGGGACACCCCGTTTTCGGAACTGAAGCTTTCTTT
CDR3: CSVEEKVLGHPVFGTEAFF

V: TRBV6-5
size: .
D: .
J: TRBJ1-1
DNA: TGTGCCAGCAGTTCTTTGACACCGACCACTGAAGCTTTCTTT
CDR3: CASSSLTPTTEAFF